Listed below are T cell receptor beta chains from one sample, sequenced in a study of shared clonotypes between healthy human individuals. TCRdb keeps only in-frame clones here, not all; method: immunoSEQ multiplex PCR. This table holds about 770,000 clones, around 70% found once. Sequencing input: memory CD4+ T cells sorted from blood. Receptor source: a woman aged 30 to 39 in good health. Each CDR3 is given without its conserved first and last residue. The D gene is left open where the match is weak.

D gene,V gene,CDR3 protein
NA,TRBV5-4,ASSLDRGDYNEQF
NA,TRBV27,ASSLRESNQPQH
NA,TRBV19,ASSTGAGREAF
TRBD1,TRBV5-1,ASSLVRGRETQY
NA,TRBV7-9,ATTHGEDTARNTIY
TRBD2,TRBV2,ASSRVVAGEQTQY
NA,TRBV11-2,ASSLAAFSDSRDTQY
NA,TRBV7-3,ASSRIPGAGEQF
NA,TRBV9,ASSVAGNTGELF
NA,TRBV9,ASSVPPGWWEKLF
NA,TRBV6-1,ASKAGWAGELF
TRBD1,TRBV28,ASRSGQGRNQPQH
NA,TRBV27,ASSKWGLQETQY
TRBD2,TRBV28,ASSLSRRLAGVGSYEQY
NA,TRBV18,ASSSTNYEQY
TRBD2,TRBV28,ASSSGMLDNEQF
NA,TRBV6-4,ASSDEAGANVLT
TRBD1,TRBV2,ASSEGTGRNSPLH
NA,TRBV7-2,ASSSNNQPQH
NA,TRBV29-1,SVVTTASLDGKNIQY
NA,TRBV7-8,ASSKGRAIDVYGYT
NA,TRBV27,ASSSVGGRETQY
TRBD1,TRBV5-4,ASSFGRDRGQDTQY
NA,TRBV28,ASSSRWVAYEQY
NA,TRBV6-5,ASSRGDGGRDEQY
NA,TRBV27,ASTLLVF
NA,TRBV28,ASSSSSGAGLNEQF
NA,TRBV5-1,ASSPGTLTDTQY
TRBD2,TRBV19,ASSREGYTGELF
TRBD1,TRBV18,ASSPTTGLNTEAF
NA,TRBV28,ASSSSGARDEQF
NA,TRBV2,ASSGNSVYGYT
TRBD1,TRBV5-1,ASSQIAGGNNGELF
TRBD2,TRBV5-4,ASSLGLANYEQY
NA,TRBV25-1,ASSYSNTQY
NA,TRBV5-5,ASTLNWNSYEQY
TRBD1,TRBV19,ASSIVGQTTDTQY
NA,TRBV25-1,ASSQGAGQIYNEQF
TRBD1,TRBV6-6,ASRLRTGWQPQH
TRBD1,TRBV7-8,ASSPSRDRDSIEQF
TRBD1,TRBV29-1,SVTGTGDQPQH
TRBD1,TRBV19,ASGGQGGGQPQH
NA,TRBV10-1,ASSEGQVNQPQH
NA,TRBV14,ASSPVRMNTEAF
NA,TRBV5-1,ASSLRGDGYT
NA,TRBV11-2,ASSPGPLGTDTQY
NA,TRBV5-1,ASSFGPPQEKLF
NA,TRBV19,ASKGELSNTGELF